The entry below gives a single T cell receptor (beta chain) sequence along with its context. Its antigen is not identified. These data are taken from a study of cytomegalovirus exposure and HLA in healthy donors. Findings of the study overall: Researchers catalogued about 150 TCR beta chains as cytomegalovirus-associated. Using the classifier, cytomegalovirus status was reportedly diagnosed with high specificity and sensitivity. Under in vitro conditions, a few CMV-associated chains were confirmed as specific for CMV antigens.

CDR1 and CDR2 (germline): MNHEY, SVGAGI. V shed 8 bases, J shed 3 bases, and the junction held 9 bases outside the gene matches. The CDR3 totals 15 residues. The assay was immunoSEQ multiplex PCR, and TCRdb's table has in-frame clones only and misses some. The sample includes about 200,000 clones, about 81% of them seen just once. The study drew the donors from its approximately 110-subject validation cohort, separate from the roughly 710-subject first cohort. The chain has TRBV6-5 and TRBJ2-1, with 8 bases identical to TRBD2. Input material: PBMCs. This TCR came from a woman between 25 and 40 years old in good health and CMV-seronegative. CDR3 loop: CASLRVAGYYNEQFF. CDR3 DNA: TGTGCCAGCTTGAGAGTAGCGGGATACTACAATGAGCAGTTCTTC.